The rows below give T cell receptor beta chains drawn from one sample of a study of TIL therapy for anti-PD-1-resistant metastatic lung cancer. TCRdb keeps only in-frame clones here, not all; method: immunoSEQ multiplex PCR. The sample has more than 45,000 clones; roughly 84% are singletons. The sequenced sample was blood, obtained at baseline. The receptors originated from a person aged 25 to 80 with non-small cell lung cancer. The CDR3 runs from the conserved cysteine through the conserved F or W. The order of the fields is J gene, clone size, V gene, D gene, CDR3 DNA, CDR3 protein. A D gene is named only where the DNA matches it firmly. Not all rows give a size; the values are once, few, many and, for expanded clones, a class.

J: TRBJ1-4; size: .; V: TRBV2; D: TRBD1; DNA: TGTGCCAGCCATCGGGACAGTCAGGAAAAACTGTTTTTT; CDR3: CASHRDSQEKLFF
J: TRBJ2-2; size: .; V: TRBV18; D: .; DNA: TGTGCCAGCTCACCGAGGCATACGAACACCGGGGAGCTGTTTTTT; CDR3: CASSPRHTNTGELFF
J: TRBJ1-6; size: .; V: TRBV30; D: .; DNA: TGTGCCTGGAGGAGCTCCTATAATTCACCCCTCCACTTT; CDR3: CAWRSSYNSPLHF
J: TRBJ1-2; size: once; V: TRBV19; D: .; DNA: TGTGCCAGTAGTGTCTTCAGCAGAGAGGGACTCTACACCTTC; CDR3: CASSVFSREGLYTF
J: TRBJ2-3; size: once; V: TRBV7-3; D: .; DNA: TGTGCCAGCAGCTTCTACGTGGGTGCGGCTACAGATACGCAGTATTTT; CDR3: CASSFYVGAATDTQYF
J: TRBJ2-1; size: .; V: TRBV4-2; D: TRBD2; DNA: TGTGCCAGCAGCCCCCCAACTAGCGGGATCAATGAGCAGTTCTTC; CDR3: CASSPPTSGINEQFF
J: TRBJ2-2; size: .; V: TRBV13; D: .; DNA: TGTGCCAGCAGCTCTGGGGGGGAGCTGTTTTTT; CDR3: CASSSGGELFF
J: TRBJ2-4; size: .; V: TRBV19; D: .; DNA: TGTGCCAGTACCCCCACAGGGCTAGCCAAAAACATTCAGTACTTC; CDR3: CASTPTGLAKNIQYF
J: TRBJ2-1; size: once; V: TRBV3-1/TRBV3-2; D: TRBD2; DNA: TGTGCCAGCAGCTTAGCGGGAGGGGTAGACAATGAGCAGTTCTTC; CDR3: CASSLAGGVDNEQFF
J: TRBJ2-7; size: .; V: TRBV11-3; D: .; DNA: TGTGCCAGCAGCTCGGACAGAGATTACGAGCAGTACTTC; CDR3: CASSSDRDYEQYF
J: TRBJ2-2; size: .; V: TRBV6-5; D: .; DNA: TGTGCCAGCAACCCTACCGCCACCGGGGAGCTGTTTTTT; CDR3: CASNPTATGELFF
J: TRBJ1-5; size: .; V: TRBV30; D: .; DNA: TGTGCCTGGAGCGTACCAGGGACCCACAATCAGCCCCAGCATTTT; CDR3: CAWSVPGTHNQPQHF
J: TRBJ2-5; size: .; V: TRBV11-2; D: TRBD2; DNA: TGTGCCAGCAGCCTCATAGCGGGCACGGAAGAGACCCAGTACTTC; CDR3: CASSLIAGTEETQYF
J: TRBJ2-1; size: .; V: TRBV19; D: TRBD2; DNA: TGTGCCAGTAACGGGGGACCGGGGGGGAATGAGCAGTTCTTC; CDR3: CASNGGPGGNEQFF
J: TRBJ1-2; size: few; V: TRBV4-2; D: .; DNA: TGTGCCAGCAGCCAAGGGTCGGAAGTGTATGGCTACACCTTC; CDR3: CASSQGSEVYGYTF
J: TRBJ1-2; size: .; V: TRBV10-3; D: TRBD1; DNA: TGTGCCATCAGTGACCCAACTGGACAGGGGTCTGGCTACACCTTC; CDR3: CAISDPTGQGSGYTF